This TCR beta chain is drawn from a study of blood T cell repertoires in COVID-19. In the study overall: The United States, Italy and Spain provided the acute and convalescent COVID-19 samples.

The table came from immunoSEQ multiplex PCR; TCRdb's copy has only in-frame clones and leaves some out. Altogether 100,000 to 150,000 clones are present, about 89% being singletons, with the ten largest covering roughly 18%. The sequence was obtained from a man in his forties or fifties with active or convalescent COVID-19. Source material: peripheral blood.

In nucleotides, the CDR3 is TGTGCCTGGAGTGTTGGGGCTGGGGAGCTGTTTTTT. Amino acids: CAWSVGAGELFF. The rearrangement uses TRBV30 and TRBJ2-2; D is perhaps TRBD1 (5 bases). This CDR3 is 12 amino acids long. Trimming cost V 0 bases and J 8 bases, with 7 bases left between them. CDR1 GTSNPN and CDR2 SVGIG come from the germline V gene (reference sequence).